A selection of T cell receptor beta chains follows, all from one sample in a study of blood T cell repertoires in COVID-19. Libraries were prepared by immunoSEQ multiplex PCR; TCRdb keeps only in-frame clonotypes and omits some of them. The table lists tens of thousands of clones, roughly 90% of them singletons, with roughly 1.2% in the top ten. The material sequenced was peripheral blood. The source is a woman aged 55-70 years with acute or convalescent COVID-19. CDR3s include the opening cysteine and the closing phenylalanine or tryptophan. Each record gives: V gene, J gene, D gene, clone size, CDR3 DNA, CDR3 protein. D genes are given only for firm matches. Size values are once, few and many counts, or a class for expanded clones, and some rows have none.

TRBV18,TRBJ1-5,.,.,TGTGCCAGCTCACCGAGAAGAACTTATAGCAATCAGCCCCAGCATTTT,CASSPRRTYSNQPQHF
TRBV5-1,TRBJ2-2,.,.,TGCGCCAGCAGCTTAGGGGGATCGAACACCGGGGAGCTGTTTTTT,CASSLGGSNTGELFF
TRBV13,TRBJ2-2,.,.,TGTGCCAGCAGCTCAACAGGGACGAGGAACACCGGGGAGCTGTTTTTT,CASSSTGTRNTGELFF
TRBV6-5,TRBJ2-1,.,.,TGTGCCAGCATCTCGACAGGGAGGAATCCAAATGAGCAGTTCTTC,CASISTGRNPNEQFF
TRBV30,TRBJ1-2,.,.,TGTGCCTGCCAAAATAACTATGGCTACACCTTC,CACQNNYGYTF
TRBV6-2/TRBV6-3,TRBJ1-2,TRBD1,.,TGTGCCAGCAGTCACAGGGGGGCCATCAATGGCTACACCTTC,CASSHRGAINGYTF
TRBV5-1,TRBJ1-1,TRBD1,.,TGCGCCAGCAGCTTGGCGGGCAGGGGGCTTAATGAAGCTTTCTTT,CASSLAGRGLNEAFF
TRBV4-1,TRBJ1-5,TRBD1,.,TGCGCCAGCAGCCAGTCCGGGACAGATCTAAATCAGCCCCAGCATTTT,CASSQSGTDLNQPQHF
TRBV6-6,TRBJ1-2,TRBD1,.,TGTGCCAGCAGTCGCATCCGGGGACAGGGTAATGCTGGCTACACCTTC,CASSRIRGQGNAGYTF
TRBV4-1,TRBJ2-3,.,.,TGCGCCAGCAGCCAGAATATAGACAGAAATACGCAGTATTTT,CASSQNIDRNTQYF
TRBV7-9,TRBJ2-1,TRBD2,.,TGTGCCAGCAGCCCTAGCGGGGGGGCAGTATCGTTCTTC,CASSPSGGAVSFF
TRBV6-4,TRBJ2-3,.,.,TGTGCCAGCAGTGACCAAGGGGCAGATACGCAGTATTTT,CASSDQGADTQYF
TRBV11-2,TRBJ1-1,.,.,TGTGCCAGCAGCTTAGCAGCCGGGTGGACTGAAGCTTTCTTT,CASSLAAGWTEAFF
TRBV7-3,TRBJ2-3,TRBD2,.,TGTGCCAGCAGCCTAGCGGGAGGAAGCACAGATACGCAGTATTTT,CASSLAGGSTDTQYF
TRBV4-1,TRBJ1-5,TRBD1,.,TGCGCCAGCAGCCGGGCCGACAGGGGGCATGGGCCCCAGCATTTT,CASSRADRGHGPQHF
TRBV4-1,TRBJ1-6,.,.,TGCGCCAGCAGCCAAGATAGGCGATCGGGTTCACCCCTCCACTTT,CASSQDRRSGSPLHF
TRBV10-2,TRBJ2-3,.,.,TGCGCCAGCAGTGAGATCGGCAGGGGAGCAGATACGCAGTATTTT,CASSEIGRGADTQYF
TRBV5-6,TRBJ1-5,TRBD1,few,TGTGCCAGCAGCGGTGACAGGGAGCCCAATCAGCCCCAGCATTTT,CASSGDREPNQPQHF
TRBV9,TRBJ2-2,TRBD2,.,TGTGCCAGCAGCGTAGCGACTAGCGGGAGTGCCGGGGAGCTGTTTTTT,CASSVATSGSAGELFF
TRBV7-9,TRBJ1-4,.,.,TGTGCCAGCGAGGCCGGGGGGAATGAAAAACTGTTTTTT,CASEAGGNEKLFF
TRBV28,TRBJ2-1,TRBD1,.,TGTGCCAGCAGTCCGACGCGGGGACAGGGGTACAATGAGCAGTTCTTC,CASSPTRGQGYNEQFF
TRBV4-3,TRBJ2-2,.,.,TGCGCCAGCAGCCAAGATCTTCCAGGAACGAACACCGGGGAGCTGTTTTTT,CASSQDLPGTNTGELFF
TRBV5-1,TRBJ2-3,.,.,TGCGCCAGCAGCTTGGGCTCAGGGCTGGGCACAGATACGCAGTATTTT,CASSLGSGLGTDTQYF
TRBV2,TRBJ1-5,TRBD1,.,TGTGCCAGCAGTACAGGACAGGGGCAGTATCAGCCCCAGCATTTT,CASSTGQGQYQPQHF
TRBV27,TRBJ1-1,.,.,TGTGCCAGCAGCCGGAAGGGAGAATCGGTAGCTTTCTTT,CASSRKGESVAFF
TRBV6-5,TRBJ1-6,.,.,TGTGCCAGCAGCTCTACGGGACAATCACCCCTCCACTTT,CASSSTGQSPLHF
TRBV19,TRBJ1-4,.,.,TGTGCCAGTAGTATTGCGGGGTCAGGGGAAAAACTGTTTTTT,CASSIAGSGEKLFF
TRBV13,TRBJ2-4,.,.,TGTGCCAGCAGCCCCCCGGAAAATGGAGACATTCAGTACTTC,CASSPPENGDIQYF
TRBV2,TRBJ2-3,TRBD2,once,TGTGCCAGCACCGAGACTGTAGCGGGAGGCACAGATACGCAGTATTTT,CASTETVAGGTDTQYF
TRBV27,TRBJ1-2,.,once,TGTGCCAGCAGTTTTTGGGGAGAGGGTGGCTACACCTTC,CASSFWGEGGYTF
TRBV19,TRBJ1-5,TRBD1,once,TGTGCCACAAAGTCCGGGACAGGGGGCAAGAGCAATCAGCCCCAGCATTTT,CATKSGTGGKSNQPQHF
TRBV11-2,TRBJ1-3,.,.,TGTGCTGCCAAGAAGCCTACGGGAAACACCATATATTTT,CAAKKPTGNTIYF
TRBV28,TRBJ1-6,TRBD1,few,TGTGCCAGCAGAGAAACCGGACAGGGAAGCCGCTCACCCCTCCACTTT,CASRETGQGSRSPLHF
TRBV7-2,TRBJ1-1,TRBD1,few,TGTGCCAGCAGCTTACCTGGGACAGGGATGAACACTGAAGCTTTCTTT,CASSLPGTGMNTEAFF
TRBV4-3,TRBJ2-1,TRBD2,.,TGCGCCAGCAGCCAAGGACTAGCGGGAGCTACTGAGCAGTTCTTC,CASSQGLAGATEQFF
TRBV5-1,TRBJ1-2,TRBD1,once,TGCGCCAGCAGCAGGACAGGGGGCGGGTATGGCTACACCTTC,CASSRTGGGYGYTF
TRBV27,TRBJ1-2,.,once,TGTGCCAGCAGTTTATATCCGGGAGGCTATGGCTACACCTTC,CASSLYPGGYGYTF
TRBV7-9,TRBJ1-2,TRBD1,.,TGTGCCAGCAGCTTACGAGTGCGACAGGGGCTCTATGGCTACACCTTC,CASSLRVRQGLYGYTF
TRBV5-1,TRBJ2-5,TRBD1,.,TGCGCCAGCAGCTGGGGGGACAGGGGGTCAAGCCCGGGGACCCAGTACTTC,CASSWGDRGSSPGTQYF
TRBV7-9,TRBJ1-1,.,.,TGTGCCAGCAGCACTATACAGGGCTTGGCCACTGAAGCTTTCTTT,CASSTIQGLATEAFF
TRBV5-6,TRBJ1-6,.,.,TGTGCCAGCAGCTTACCGGCGGATTCACCCCTCCACTTT,CASSLPADSPLHF
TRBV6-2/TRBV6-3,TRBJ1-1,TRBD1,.,TGTGCCAGCAGTACAGGGGGCACTGAAGCTTTCTTT,CASSTGGTEAFF
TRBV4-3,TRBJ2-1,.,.,TGCGCCAGCAGCCAAGAAGCAGGGCTTTCCTACAATGAGCAGTTCTTC,CASSQEAGLSYNEQFF
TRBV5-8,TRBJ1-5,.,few,TGTGCCAGCAGCGACCAGGGTGGTCAGCCCCAGCATTTT,CASSDQGGQPQHF
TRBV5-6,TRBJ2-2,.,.,TGTGCCAGCAGCTCAGGGGTATCGAACACCGGGGAGCTGTTTTTT,CASSSGVSNTGELFF
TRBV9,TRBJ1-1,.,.,TGTGCCAGCACCCGGGACACCCAGAACACTGAAGCTTTCTTT,CASTRDTQNTEAFF
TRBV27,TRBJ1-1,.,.,TGTGCCAGCAGGCCCGGCGACATCAATTTTGCTTTCTTT,CASRPGDINFAFF
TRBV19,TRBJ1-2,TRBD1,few,TGTGCCAGTGGACCGACAGGGGGATATGGCTACACCTTC,CASGPTGGYGYTF
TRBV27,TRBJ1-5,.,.,TGTGCCAGTAGCCAAGCGGGAAATCAGCCCCAGCATTTT,CASSQAGNQPQHF
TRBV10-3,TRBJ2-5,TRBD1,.,TGTGCCATCAGACACGGACAGGGGGAGACCCAGTACTTC,CAIRHGQGETQYF
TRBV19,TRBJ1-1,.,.,TGTGCCAGTAGTATTACGCAGGGGAGAGAAGCTTTCTTT,CASSITQGREAFF
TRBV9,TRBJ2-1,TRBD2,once,TGTGCCAGCAGCGTAGAACTAGCGGACTACAATGAGCAGTTCTTC,CASSVELADYNEQFF
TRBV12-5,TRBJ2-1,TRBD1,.,TGTGCTAGTGGTCTCCCGGACAGGCCGGATGAGCAGTTCTTC,CASGLPDRPDEQFF